These 12 T cell receptor beta chains were sequenced from one sample in a study of blood T cell repertoires in COVID-19. TCRdb's copy holds only in-frame clones and misses some; the assay was immunoSEQ multiplex PCR. Of 80,000 to 100,000 clones detected, around 83% appear once; the ten largest clones hold over 20%. Sequenced sample: peripheral blood. Source of these receptors: a woman older than 75 in a cohort sampled during active or convalescent COVID-19.

V usage is TRBV7-8 and J usage is TRBJ2-5, with 8 nucleotides matching TRBD2. The germline V gene has CDR1 SGHVS and CDR2 FQNEAQ. V was pared by 4 bases and J by 8 bases, with 12 bases of the junction left unmatched. The CDR3 length is 15 residues. The DNA of the CDR3 is TGTGCCAGCAGCTGGGGGCTAGCGGGTGCGGGAACCCAGTACTTC. Translating gives CASSWGLAGAGTQYF.

The gene calls are TRBV7-9 and TRBJ1-5; 7 bases are shared with TRBD1. V shed 4 bases and J 4 bases; nucleotides not matched to a gene: 4. The germline V gene encodes CDR1 SEHNR and CDR2 FQNEAQ (reference sequence). There are 14 residues in the CDR3. Here the CDR3 reads CASSSTGANQPQHF. CDR3 DNA sequence: TGTGCCAGCAGCTCAACAGGGGCGAATCAGCCCCAGCATTTT.

The CDR3 here is CASRPGTPSTGELFF. CDR3 bases: TGCGCCAGCAGACCCGGGACACCAAGCACCGGGGAGCTGTTTTTT. This chain links TRBV5-1 with TRBJ2-2, with a possible D match to TRBD1 (6 bases). The CDR3 is 15 amino acids. The germline V and J ends were trimmed by 5 bases and 4 bases, with 15 bases remaining between them. Per germline, CDR1 SGHRS and CDR2 YFSETQ.

The J gene is TRBJ2-1, the V gene TRBV19, with 8 bases that match TRBD2. Germline CDR1 LNHDA, CDR2 SQIVND (reference sequence). The CDR3 contains 14 residues. With V trimmed by 6 bases and J by 6 bases, 7 bases remained unmatched. CDR3 region: CASRLAGIFNEQFF. In DNA, the CDR3 is TGTGCCAGTAGGTTAGCGGGAATCTTCAATGAGCAGTTCTTC.

The chain has TRBV19 and TRBJ2-6, with no clear D. Germline V gene data show CDR1 as LNHDA and CDR2 as SQIVND (reference sequence). This CDR3 has 17 residues. Deletions cut 0 bases from V and 4 bases from J, with 13 bases between. The CDR3: CASSIDLLTSGANVLTF. The CDR3 DNA reads TGTGCCAGTAGTATAGATCTATTGACTTCGGGGGCCAACGTCCTGACTTTC.

The rearrangement uses TRBV5-1 and TRBJ1-2; D gene unclear. V was clipped by 0 bases and J by 7 bases, with 10 bases between them. The CDR3 extends over 13 amino acids. Germline CDR1 reads SGHRS; CDR2 reads YFSETQ. CDR3 residues: CASSLAYTGGYTF. The CDR3 nucleotides read TGCGCCAGCAGCTTGGCCTACACGGGTGGCTACACCTTC. The whole variable domain, filled in from reference TRBV5-1 and TRBJ1-2, reads KAGVTQTPRYLIKTRGQQVTLSCSPISGHRSVSWYQQTPGQGLQFLFEYFSETQRNKGNFPGRFSGRQFSNSRSEMNVSTLELGDSALYLCASSLAYTGGYTFGSGTRLTVV.

This clone has a single count. The chain carries TRBV11-2 and TRBJ2-7, with D maybe TRBD2 (8 bases). V was cut by 4 bases and J by 5 bases, with 21 bases left in between. CDR1 is SGHAT and CDR2 is FQNNGV in the germline V gene. The CDR3 loop spans 16 amino acids. This CDR3 reads CASSSSGGVRGDEQYF. The CDR3 DNA reads TGTGCCAGCAGCTCCAGCGGGGGTGTCAGGGGGGACGAGCAGTACTTC.

The V gene is TRBV23-1, the J gene TRBJ1-5; TRBD1 matches at 7 bases. TRBV23-1 is an ORF, with its function uncertain. There are 17 residues in the CDR3. Trimming removed 4 bases from V and 5 bases from J; junction bases left unmatched: 14. CDR3 protein: CASSPAMVTGTDQPQHF. As DNA, the CDR3 is TGCGCCAGCAGTCCGGCTATGGTGACAGGGACCGATCAGCCCCAGCATTTT.

The V call is TRBV7-8, the J call TRBJ1-1; 11 bases fit TRBD1. The germline V gene has CDR1 SGHVS and CDR2 FQNEAQ. V lost 6 bases to trimming and J lost 4 bases; unmatched junction nucleotides: 13. There are 17 residues in the CDR3. In nucleotides, the CDR3 is TGTGCCAGCAGTCTAGGGGACAGGGGGTCATTCAGCACTGAAGCTTTCTTT. This translates into CASSLGDRGSFSTEAFF.

The J gene is TRBJ2-3, the V gene TRBV28; tentatively, D is TRBD2 (5 bases). In germline, CDR1 is MDHEN, CDR2 SYDVKM. The CDR3 has 12 residues. V was clipped by 8 bases and J by 7 bases, with 13 bases between them. The CDR3 is CASGPLVYTQYF. CDR3 DNA: TGTGCCAGCGGCCCACTAGTTTATACGCAGTATTTT.

The V and J genes are TRBV5-6 and TRBJ1-1, with 7 bases identical to TRBD1. CDR3 length: 14 residues. Germline loops: CDR1 SGHDT, CDR2 YYEEEE. The V and J ends lost 6 bases and 1 base, in that order; junction bases with no gene match: 6. This chain's CDR3 is CASIPTGRNTEAFF. CDR3 DNA: TGTGCCAGCATCCCGACAGGGCGGAACACTGAAGCTTTCTTT.

This clone was counted between two and nine times. The J gene is TRBJ1-2, the V gene TRBV19, with no clear D. V was cut by 3 bases and J by 5 bases, with 10 bases left in between. The CDR3 consists of 13 residues. CDR1 LNHDA and CDR2 SQIVND come from the germline V gene (reference sequence). The CDR3 reads CASSIGKTYGYTF. DNA for the CDR3: TGTGCCAGTAGTATCGGGAAGACTTATGGCTACACCTTC.